Below, 26 T cell receptor beta chains from the same sample are listed, as sequenced in a study of control samples from healthy donors and cancer patients. The repertoire was sequenced with immunoSEQ multiplex PCR; TCRdb's copy has only in-frame clones and lacks some. The table lists 65,000 to 70,000 clones, roughly 82% of them singletons. Input material: PBMCs. The receptors shown here come from a woman aged 45-65 years with lung cancer.

The V and J genes are TRBV4-2 and TRBJ2-7; D is unclear. Germline V gene sequence: CDR1 LGHNA, CDR2 YNFKEQ. The ends were cut back, 0 bases at V and 3 bases at J, with 12 bases in the middle. This CDR3 is built from 15 residues. This CDR3 reads CASSQDPLLGYEQYF. The CDR3 coding sequence is TGTGCCAGCAGCCAAGATCCCCTACTGGGCTACGAGCAGTACTTC.

This clone has only one observation. V gene TRBV7-7 combines with J gene TRBJ2-5; perhaps D is TRBD1 or TRBD2 (5 bases each). CDR3 length: 14 residues. CDR1 is SSHAT and CDR2 is FNYEAQ in the germline V gene (reference sequence). V was pared by 2 bases and J by 5 bases, with 12 bases between. The CDR3 sequence is CASSLLGAAETQYF. CDR3 nucleotide sequence: TGTGCCAGCAGCTTACTCGGGGCTGCGGAGACCCAGTACTTC.

This sequence joins TRBV19 and TRBJ1-5; D is ambiguous. Trimming pared 3 bases from V and 4 bases from J, leaving 4 bases between. Germline-derived CDR1 and CDR2 are LNHDA and SQIVND (reference sequence). CDR3 size: 12 residues. CDR3 region: CASSISNQPQHF. The CDR3 bases are TGTGCCAGTAGTATTAGTAATCAGCCCCAGCATTTT. The full variable domain, completed using reference TRBV19 and TRBJ1-5, is DGGITQSPKYLFRKEGQNVTLSCEQNLNHDAMYWYRQDPGQGLRLIYYSQIVNDFQKGDIAEGYSVSREKKESFPLTVTSAQKNPTAFYLCASSISNQPQHFGDGTRLSIL.

The V and J genes are TRBV29-1 and TRBJ2-3, with 7 bases that match TRBD1. Per germline, CDR1 SQVTM and CDR2 ANQGSEA. The CDR3 is 14 residues long. V lost 4 bases to trimming and J lost 2 bases; unmatched junction nucleotides: 6. The CDR3 DNA reads as TGCAGCGTTGGGGGACAGTTTGACACAGATACGCAGTATTTT. This encodes CSVGGQFDTDTQYF.

The table lists this clone with a few counts. The chain links TRBV30 to TRBJ1-5, with D maybe TRBD1 (5 bases). V was clipped by 3 bases and J by 4 bases, with 10 bases between them. The CDR3 consists of 13 residues. The germline V gene has CDR1 GTSNPN and CDR2 SVGIG (reference sequence). The CDR3 sequence is CAWSPGGNQPQHF. DNA for the CDR3: TGTGCCTGGAGCCCGGGGGGAAATCAGCCCCAGCATTTT.

The genes are TRBV11-2 and TRBJ2-3, with 11 bases identical to TRBD2. CDR3 size: 15 residues. V trimming: 2 bases; J trimming: 3 bases; junction bases outside the gene matches: 1. Looked up from germline, CDR1 is SGHAT and CDR2 is FQNNGV. In nucleotides, the CDR3 is TGTGCCAGCAGCTTAACTAGCGGGGGTACAGATACGCAGTATTTT. Translation: CASSLTSGGTDTQYF. The entire variable domain, with the rest obtained from reference TRBV11-2 and TRBJ2-3, is as follows: EAGVAQSPRYKIIEKRQSVAFWCNPISGHATLYWYQQILGQGPKLLIQFQNNGVVDDSQLPKDRFSAERLKGVDSTLKIQPAKLEDSAVYLCASSLTSGGTDTQYFGPGTRLTVL.

The rearrangement links TRBV19 to TRBJ2-2, with 10 bases lining up with TRBD1. CDR3 length: 15 residues. J lost 5 bases, V lost 3 bases, and 3 bases had no gene match. Germline lookup yields CDR1 LNHDA and CDR2 SQIVND (reference sequence). This CDR3 reads CASSMRDRGTGELFF. CDR3 bases: TGTGCCAGTAGTATGAGGGACAGGGGAACCGGGGAGCTGTTTTTT. Variable domain in full (rest from reference TRBV19 and TRBJ2-2): DGGITQSPKYLFRKEGQNVTLSCEQNLNHDAMYWYRQDPGQGLRLIYYSQIVNDFQKGDIAEGYSVSREKKESFPLTVTSAQKNPTAFYLCASSMRDRGTGELFFGEGSRLTVL.

The chain is built from TRBV11-3 and TRBJ2-3; TRBD2 agrees at 8 bases. CDR1 and CDR2 from the germline V gene are SGHNT and YENEEA. Trimming removed 0 bases from V and 6 bases from J; junction bases left unmatched: 2. The CDR3 spans 14 residues. The CDR3 DNA follows: TGTGCCAGCAGCTTAGAGGGGACTAGGGATACGCAGTATTTT. Protein sequence: CASSLEGTRDTQYF.

The chain employs TRBV6-2 or TRBV6-3 and TRBJ2-3, with a tentative D call TRBD2 (6 bases). In germline, CDR1 is MNHEY, CDR2 SVGEGT. The CDR3 runs to 17 residues. V shed 2 bases and J shed 0 bases, with 15 bases lying between them. CDR3 DNA sequence: TGTGCCAGCAGTTACGGTTGGGACTCAGGAAGCACAGATACGCAGTATTTT. Amino acids: CASSYGWDSGSTDTQYF.

CDR3 DNA sequence: TGTGCCAGCAGCTTGGCGGGGGGGAGCAATCAGCCCCAGCATTTT. Residues: CASSLAGGSNQPQHF. The chain combines TRBV5-5 with TRBJ1-5; D possibly corresponds to TRBD1 (5 bases). Germline-derived CDR1 and CDR2 are SGHKS and YYEKEE (reference sequence). Trimming left V 0 bases short and J 1 base short, with 8 bases between. This CDR3 has 15 residues.

This clone showed up just once. The chain is built from TRBV6-5 and TRBJ2-2; 8 nucleotides line up with TRBD1. Looked up from germline, CDR1 is MNHEY and CDR2 is SVGAGI. The V segment lost 4 bases and the J segment 6 bases; nucleotides outside the gene matches: 7. This CDR3 spans 15 amino acids. The CDR3 bases are TGTGCCAGCAGTTCTCAGGGGGCCGTCGCCGGGGAGCTGTTTTTT. Protein sequence: CASSSQGAVAGELFF.

This CDR3 is CASSHKRGASIQYF. CDR3 sequence (DNA): TGTGCCAGCAGCCATAAGCGGGGGGCCTCCATTCAGTACTTC. This sequence joins TRBV5-6 and TRBJ2-4; the match to TRBD2 covers 9 bases. This CDR3 comprises 14 residues. V was clipped by 4 bases and J by 9 bases; unmatched bases: 8. CDR1 is SGHDT and CDR2 is YYEEEE in the germline V gene.

This chain joins TRBV27 and TRBJ2-1; D might be TRBD2 (6 bases). The germline V gene encodes CDR1 MNHEY and CDR2 SMNVEV (reference sequence). The length of the CDR3 is 12 residues. The germline V and J ends were trimmed by 6 bases and 7 bases, with 10 bases remaining between them. CDR3 region: CASRDYQNEQFF. The DNA of the CDR3 is TGTGCCAGCAGGGACTACCAGAATGAGCAGTTCTTC.

V usage is TRBV18 and J usage is TRBJ1-5; 8 positions match TRBD1. The V and J ends lost 2 bases and 6 bases, in that order; junction bases with no gene match: 9. The CDR3 runs to 16 residues. Germline V lookup: CDR1 KGHSH, CDR2 LQKENI. In nucleotides, the CDR3 is TGTGCCAGCTCACCATTTGGCCAGGGGGCTGCTCAGCCCCAGCATTTT. As protein: CASSPFGQGAAQPQHF. The full variable domain, completed using reference TRBV18 and TRBJ1-5, is NAGVMQNPRHLVRRRGQEARLRCSPMKGHSHVYWYRQLPEEGLKFMVYLQKENIIDESGMPKERFSAEFPKEGPSILRIQQVVRGDSAAYFCASSPFGQGAAQPQHFGDGTRLSIL.

V gene TRBV4-3 combines with J gene TRBJ2-1; D possibly corresponds to TRBD1 (6 bases). The germline gives CDR1 LGHNA, CDR2 YSLEER. V gave up 0 bases and J gave up 3 bases, with 15 bases separating them. CDR3 length equals 17 residues. The CDR3 sequence is CASSQDTPDSDYNEQFF. As DNA, the CDR3 is TGCGCCAGCAGCCAAGATACGCCGGACAGCGACTACAATGAGCAGTTCTTC.

V gene TRBV6-6 combines with J gene TRBJ2-7, with D possibly matching TRBD1 (5 bases). The CDR3 spans 13 residues. Germline assignment: CDR1 MNHNY and CDR2 SVGAGI (reference sequence). Trimming left V 10 bases short and J 1 base short, with 14 bases between. The CDR3 sequence is CATQNPGSYEQYF. CDR3 sequence (DNA): TGTGCCACCCAAAACCCAGGGTCCTACGAGCAGTACTTC.

This rearrangement joins TRBV7-9 to TRBJ2-1; D unresolved. Trimming took 3 bases from V and 6 from J, leaving 0 bases between them. Germline V gene data show CDR1 as SEHNR and CDR2 as FQNEAQ (reference sequence). This CDR3 is built from 10 residues. CDR3 in DNA: TGTGCCAGCAGCTTCAATGAGCAGTTCTTC. Its translation is CASSFNEQFF.

This clone has just one count. The J gene is TRBJ1-1, the V gene TRBV7-9; 7 bases match TRBD1. Germline CDR1 is SEHNR and CDR2 is FQNEAQ (reference sequence). J gave up 10 bases and V 5 bases, and 16 bases lay outside the gene matches. This CDR3 region has 15 residues. DNA of the CDR3: TGTGCCAGCAGCCGAGGCCGGGACAGCATTTCGGGAGCTTTCTTT. This encodes CASSRGRDSISGAFF.

This clone was seen only a few times. V usage is TRBV18 and J usage is TRBJ1-5; D is ambiguous. Per the germline V gene, CDR1 is KGHSH and CDR2 is LQKENI. Trimming removed 3 bases from V and 2 bases from J, with 14 bases in between. The CDR3 has 16 residues. The CDR3 region is CASSPGSASGNQPQHF. DNA of the CDR3: TGTGCCAGCTCACCGGGGTCCGCTTCGGGCAATCAGCCCCAGCATTTT.

About this clone: Other DNA sequences within the sample encode an identical CDR3. The chain has TRBV19 and TRBJ1-1; D uncertain. The CDR3 covers 13 residues. Trimming pared 2 bases from V and 1 base from J, leaving 5 bases between. The germline V gene has CDR1 LNHDA and CDR2 SQIVND (reference sequence). This CDR3 is CASSISQNTEAFF. CDR3 sequence (DNA): TGTGCCAGTAGTATAAGTCAGAACACTGAAGCTTTCTTT.

The chain has TRBV28 and TRBJ1-1; D gene ambiguous. The CDR3 consists of 13 residues. The V gene lost 6 bases and the J gene lost 4 bases, with 12 bases spanning the gap. Germline loops: CDR1 MDHEN, CDR2 SYDVKM. The CDR3 DNA follows: TGTGCCAGCAGGGCCGCCATTAGCACTGAAGCTTTCTTT. This translates into CASRAAISTEAFF.

This clone has a single count. Here the CDR3 reads CASRLLGETVNEKLFF. In nucleotides, the CDR3 is TGCGCCAGCCGATTACTAGGAGAGACCGTGAACGAAAAACTGTTTTTT. This chain connects TRBV5-1 to TRBJ1-4; D gene uncertain. The CDR3 consists of 16 residues. CDR1 and CDR2 from the germline V gene are SGHRS and YFSETQ. V dropped 7 bases and J dropped 8 bases, with 24 bases sitting between them. The variable domain in full, completed from reference TRBV5-1 and TRBJ1-4, reads KAGVTQTPRYLIKTRGQQVTLSCSPISGHRSVSWYQQTPGQGLQFLFEYFSETQRNKGNFPGRFSGRQFSNSRSEMNVSTLELGDSALYLCASRLLGETVNEKLFFGSGTQLSVL.

The chain has TRBV19 and TRBJ1-6; 8 bases are shared with TRBD1. CDR3 length: 15 residues. In germline, CDR1 is LNHDA, CDR2 SQIVND (reference sequence). Trimming took 2 bases from V and 10 from J; bases not matched to a gene: 7. CDR3 DNA: TGTGCCAGTAGTATACTTGGACAGGGAGGGTCACCCCTCCACTTT. It codes for CASSILGQGGSPLHF.

The genes are TRBV13 and TRBJ2-2; perhaps TRBD1 as D (6 bases). Germline CDR1 and CDR2: PRHDT and FYEKMQ (reference sequence). There are 14 residues in the CDR3. Trimming shortened V by 5 bases and J by 1 base, and 8 bases separated the two germline ends. The chain's CDR3 is CASSGRGNTGELFF. The CDR3 DNA sequence: TGTGCCAGCAGCGGCAGGGGGAACACCGGGGAGCTGTTTTTT. The variable domain in full, with the rest retrieved from reference TRBV13 and TRBJ2-2, is AAGVIQSPRHLIKEKRETATLKCYPIPRHDTVYWYQQGPGQDPQFLISFYEKMQSDKGSIPDRFSAQQFSDYHSELNMSSLELGDSALYFCASSGRGNTGELFFGEGSRLTVL.

The count of this clone is one. The gene calls are TRBV28 and TRBJ2-3; no definite D call. CDR3 length equals 15 residues. V was cut by 1 base and J by 2 bases, with 10 bases left in between. CDR1 and CDR2 (germline): MDHEN, SYDVKM. The CDR3 DNA follows: TGTGCCAGCAGTTTATTTCGCGGAGCCACAGATACGCAGTATTTT. It specifies CASSLFRGATDTQYF.

This chain links TRBV11-3 with TRBJ2-5; D possibly uses TRBD1 or TRBD2 (6 bases each). Germline V lookup: CDR1 SGHNT, CDR2 YENEEA. The CDR3 spans 14 residues. The V end was cut by 5 bases, the J end by 3 bases, with 13 bases between. For the CDR3, the DNA is TGTGCCAGCAGCATGACTAGGGGGAAAGAGACCCAGTACTTC. This codes for CASSMTRGKETQYF. The full variable domain, in which reference TRBV11-3 and TRBJ2-5 provide the parts outside the CDR3, is EAGVVQSPRYKIIEKKQPVAFWCNPISGHNTLYWYLQNLGQGPELLIRYENEEAVDDSQLPKDRFSAERLKGVDSTLKIQPAELGDSAVYLCASSMTRGKETQYFGPGTRLLVL.